This is a list of T cell receptor beta chains from one sample in a study of blood T cell repertoires in COVID-19. Method: immunoSEQ multiplex PCR; TCRdb's copy keeps in-frame clones and lacks some. The sample includes more than 95,000 clones, roughly nine tenths seen only once; the top ten take 17%. The sequenced sample consisted of peripheral blood. The source is a woman older than 75 in a cohort sampled during active COVID-19. Each CDR3 is given with its conserved first and last residue. Each record gives: V gene, CDR3 protein.

TRBV5-1,CASSFELAGGGNEQFF
TRBV5-1,CASSLYAGSKDTQYF
TRBV12-3/TRBV12-4,CASSTGYTDTQYF
TRBV20-1,CSANGYTF
TRBV25-1,CASSERGNYGYTF
TRBV21-1,CASLKMHLAGGTGELFF
TRBV7-2,CASSLFAGGSTEAFF
TRBV9,CASQRGGSSTDTQYF
TRBV4-2,CASSQYQTPDTDTQYF
TRBV5-1,CASRLAGNSYNEQFF
TRBV29-1,CSMRDNGAFF
TRBV12-3/TRBV12-4,CASSYRGLTEAFF
TRBV3-1/TRBV3-2,CASSLTSYEQYF
TRBV25-1,CASGPPGLAAYNEQFF
TRBV19,CASSRDSPADTQYF
TRBV3-1/TRBV3-2,CASSRGGGYNEQFF
TRBV5-1,CASSSQGLSNTGELFF
TRBV28,CASSLRGAGYGYTF
TRBV10-3,CAIAFAENTGELFF
TRBV7-2,CASSLVRNEQFF
TRBV20-1,CSARAPGGYTF
TRBV5-4,CASSLQAGVFYEQYF
TRBV9,CATSTSGAVQSEQFF
TRBV27,CASSSQGAQVQPQHF